The 25 T cell receptor beta chains below come from one sample, sequenced in a study of Ad26.COV2.S vaccination and SARS-CoV-2 variants. Only in-frame clones appear in the TCRdb table, and some are missing; sequencing was by immunoSEQ multiplex PCR. The sample contains some 640,000 clones, 89% of which appear only once. This sample's treatment: about 20 received Ad26.COV2.S at low or high dose, single or two shots; several received placebo; per-sample allocation not given. Day 63 after the first injection of vaccine or placebo was the sampling time. The material was peripheral blood, obtained in a trial of Ad26.COV2.S vaccine versus placebo. The source of these receptors is a person aged 18-65 years who received the Ad26.COV2.S COVID-19 vaccine or a placebo.

This clone was counted a single time. The J gene is TRBJ2-6, the V gene TRBV6-2 or TRBV6-3, with D possibly being TRBD2 (6 bases). This CDR3 comprises 18 residues. CDR1 is MNHEY and CDR2 is SVGEGT in the germline V gene. Trimming removed 6 bases at V and 0 bases at J, with 18 bases between. CDR3 sequence reads: CASSVQEGSSSGANVLTF. The DNA for the CDR3 is TGTGCCAGCAGCGTCCAGGAGGGGAGCTCCTCTGGGGCCAACGTCCTGACTTTC.

The chain employs TRBV5-4 and TRBJ2-6, with D perhaps matching TRBD1 or TRBD2 (5 bases each). CDR1 and CDR2 from the germline V gene are SGHNT and YYREEE (reference sequence). This CDR3 comprises 15 residues. Trimming pared 4 bases from V and 2 bases from J, leaving 10 bases between. Here the CDR3 DNA reads TGTGCCAGCAGCATTCAGGGAGCTGGGGCCAACGTCCTGACTTTC. This encodes CASSIQGAGANVLTF.

Turning to this clone: Other DNA sequences within the sample encode an identical CDR3. The chain joins TRBV6-5 to TRBJ1-2; tentatively, D is TRBD1 (5 bases). The CDR3 sequence is 13 residues long. Germline CDR1 reads MNHEY; CDR2 reads SVGAGI. The V end was cut by 0 bases, the J end by 8 bases, with 10 bases between. Here the CDR3 reads CASSYSRGGGYTF. CDR3 coding DNA: TGTGCCAGCAGTTACTCGAGGGGAGGGGGCTACACCTTC.

The chain recombines TRBV25-1 with TRBJ2-2; D gene uncertain. Deletions cut 4 bases from V and 8 bases from J, with 5 bases between. Germline V gives CDR1 MGHDK, CDR2 SYGVNS. CDR3 size: 11 residues. The CDR3, as DNA: TGTGCCAGCAGTGGTTGGGGGGAGCTGTTTTTT. Translated: CASSGWGELFF.

This clone occurred once. V is TRBV11-2 and J is TRBJ2-1, with 7 bases matching TRBD2. The V gene's germline CDR1 is SGHAT and CDR2 FQNNGV. The junction had 10 bases not matched to a gene; V was cut back by 5 bases and J by 6 bases. The length of the CDR3 is 15 residues. The chain's CDR3 is CASSLPRASGNEQFF. The CDR3 coding sequence is TGTGCCAGCAGCCTTCCCAGGGCTAGCGGCAATGAGCAGTTCTTC.

The chain recombines TRBV6-6 with TRBJ1-1, with D uncertain. Germline V lookup: CDR1 MNHNY, CDR2 SVGAGI (reference sequence). Trimming removed 2 bases from V and 0 bases from J, with 7 bases in between. This CDR3 comprises 14 residues. CDR3 sequence reads: CASSYPGVNTEAFF. The CDR3 region has the DNA TGTGCCAGCAGTTACCCTGGAGTGAACACTGAAGCTTTCTTT.

This chain links TRBV7-2 with TRBJ2-5, with D perhaps matching TRBD2 (7 bases). This CDR3 has 17 amino acids. V lost 0 bases, J lost 1 base, and 15 bases lay in between. Germline CDR1 is SGHTA and CDR2 is FQGNSA. CDR3 residues: CASSLALGASGQETQYF. The CDR3 nucleotides read TGTGCCAGCAGCTTAGCTCTGGGGGCTAGCGGCCAAGAGACCCAGTACTTC.

The chain is built from TRBV6-5 and TRBJ2-7, with 7 bases that match TRBD1. After removal of 6 bases from V and 4 bases from J, the junction contained 9 bases not matched to a gene. The CDR3 has 14 residues. In germline, CDR1 is MNHEY, CDR2 SVGAGI. The CDR3 bases are TGTGCCAGCAGCCGTGGGACAGAGGTTTACGAGCAGTACTTC. The encoded protein is CASSRGTEVYEQYF.

V gene TRBV29-1 combines with J gene TRBJ1-2; D remains unclear. This CDR3 is built from 11 residues. Germline values: CDR1 SQVTM, CDR2 ANQGSEA. The V end lost 6 bases, the J end lost 3 bases, and 8 bases lay between the germline ends. The CDR3 DNA reads TGCAGCGTGTGGGTGGACTATGGCTACACCTTC. It is translated as CSVWVDYGYTF.

The gene calls are TRBV19 and TRBJ2-6; 7 positions agree with TRBD1. The V gene end was trimmed by 5 bases and the J gene end by 3 bases; junction bases not matched to a gene: 13. Germline V gives CDR1 LNHDA, CDR2 SQIVND (reference sequence). This CDR3 has 18 amino acids. In DNA, the CDR3 is TGTGCCAGTAGTCCCCAAGTTACAGGGGTCCTTGGGGCCAACGTCCTGACTTTC. It yields the protein CASSPQVTGVLGANVLTF.

The rearrangement uses TRBV19 and TRBJ1-5, with D possibly matching TRBD1 (6 bases). There are 16 residues in the CDR3. With 6 bases removed from V and 3 bases from J, the gap between germline ends came to 18 bases. Germline V gene data show CDR1 as LNHDA and CDR2 as SQIVND (reference sequence). The chain's CDR3 is CASRGRTGGANQPQHF. CDR3 DNA sequence: TGTGCCAGTAGGGGTAGAACCGGGGGGGCCAATCAGCCCCAGCATTTT.

The chain joins TRBV5-1 to TRBJ1-2; D remains unclear. Trimming stripped 0 bases from V and 0 bases from J, with 12 bases between. Germline CDR1 SGHRS, CDR2 YFSETQ. The CDR3 is 16 residues long. CDR3 sequence reads: CASSLAGQKPNYGYTF. The CDR3 nucleotides are TGCGCCAGCAGCTTGGCCGGGCAGAAGCCTAACTATGGCTACACCTTC.

The J gene is TRBJ1-5, the V gene TRBV5-1, with D perhaps TRBD1 (5 bases). This CDR3 contains 17 residues. Germline V gene lookup returns CDR1 SGHRS and CDR2 YFSETQ. Trimming stripped 0 bases from V and 5 bases from J, with 18 bases between. The CDR3 DNA sequence: TGCGCCAGCAGCTTGGGGGCAGGGAAATTCGGCGATCAGCCCCAGCATTTT. Protein: CASSLGAGKFGDQPQHF.

J is TRBJ2-1 and V is TRBV7-6; a weak D match, TRBD1 (6 bases). Germline V gene data show CDR1 as SGHVS and CDR2 as FNYEAQ. V shed 1 base and J shed 4 bases, with 11 bases lying between them. The CDR3 has 15 residues. CDR3 sequence: CASSLEFRGYNEQFF. The CDR3, as DNA: TGTGCCAGCAGCTTAGAGTTTAGGGGGTACAATGAGCAGTTCTTC.

The rearrangement uses TRBV30 and TRBJ1-6; D gene ambiguous. V lost 3 bases and J 2 bases, leaving 11 bases between the germline ends. The CDR3 spans 15 residues. Germline V CDR1 and CDR2: GTSNPN, SVGIG (reference sequence). The CDR3 nucleotides read TGTGCCTGGAGCCCTAACTCACCCTATAATTCACCCCTCCACTTT. Amino acids: CAWSPNSPYNSPLHF. Together with reference TRBV30 and TRBJ1-6, the CDR3 gives the full variable domain: SQTIHQWPATLVQPVGSPLSLECTVEGTSNPNLYWYRQAAGRGLQLLFYSVGIGQISSEVPQNLSASRPQDRQFILSSKKLLLSDSGFYLCAWSPNSPYNSPLHFGNGTRLTVT.

V usage is TRBV7-2 and J usage is TRBJ1-2; D is possibly TRBD1 (5 bases). V dropped 1 base and J dropped 6 bases, with 12 bases sitting between them. CDR1 and CDR2 (germline): SGHTA, FQGNSA. The CDR3 contains 14 residues. The CDR3 loop is CASSLVVGGDGYTF. CDR3 DNA: TGTGCCAGCAGCTTAGTAGTAGGAGGGGATGGCTACACCTTC.

This chain links TRBV14 with TRBJ2-5, with a possible D match to TRBD2 (5 bases). This CDR3 has 16 residues. From germline, CDR1 is SGHDN and CDR2 FVKESK. The germline V and J ends were trimmed by 2 bases and 4 bases, with 17 bases remaining between them. The CDR3 DNA is TGTGCCAGCAGCCAAAACGGCAGGACCCGGGGAGAGACCCAGTACTTC. It specifies CASSQNGRTRGETQYF.

This chain links TRBV7-9 with TRBJ2-6; D may correspond to TRBD1 or TRBD2 (5 bases each). The germline V and J ends were trimmed by 3 bases and 0 bases, with 12 bases remaining between them. The CDR3 is 17 residues long. Germline V gives CDR1 SEHNR, CDR2 FQNEAQ (reference sequence). CDR3 region: CASSFTGLLSGANVLTF. In DNA, the CDR3 is TGTGCCAGCAGCTTTACGGGGCTCCTCTCTGGGGCCAACGTCCTGACTTTC.

The gene calls are TRBV6-5 and TRBJ1-1; maybe TRBD1 (6 bases). CDR3 length: 13 amino acids. V shed 0 bases and J shed 12 bases, with 14 bases lying between them. Germline V CDR1 and CDR2: MNHEY, SVGAGI. The CDR3: CASSYSLQGLTFF. Here the CDR3 DNA reads TGTGCCAGCAGTTACTCATTACAGGGTTTGACTTTCTTT.

The chain employs TRBV19 and TRBJ2-1; D unclear. Germline CDR1 is LNHDA and CDR2 is SQIVND (reference sequence). CDR3 length: 14 amino acids. V lost 1 base and J lost 4, with 8 bases in between. CDR3 protein: CASSIGSGYNEQFF. The CDR3 DNA follows: TGTGCCAGTAGTATAGGGTCAGGTTACAATGAGCAGTTCTTC.

The V call is TRBV13, the J call TRBJ2-3; 14 bases are a match to TRBD2. Germline V gene data show CDR1 as PRHDT and CDR2 as FYEKMQ (reference sequence). V was clipped by 1 base and J by 0 bases; unmatched bases: 21. The CDR3 contains 24 residues. The CDR3 DNA follows: TGTGCCAGCAGCTTAGCCCAACGACTAGCGGGGGGGACTCACGACGGCTCTAGCACAGATACGCAGTATTTT. Amino acids: CASSLAQRLAGGTHDGSSTDTQYF.

V is TRBV6-2 or TRBV6-3 and J is TRBJ1-4; no reliable D call. This CDR3 is 14 amino acids long. Trimming removed 5 bases at V and 5 bases at J, with 12 bases between. Germline V gene sequence: CDR1 MNHEY, CDR2 SVGEGT. In nucleotides, the CDR3 is TGTGCCAGCAGTACGACCGGGGAAAATGAAAAACTGTTTTTT. It codes for CASSTTGENEKLFF.

The J gene is TRBJ2-3, the V gene TRBV14, with TRBD2 matching 9 bases. The CDR3 totals 16 residues. In germline, CDR1 is SGHDN, CDR2 FVKESK. The V segment lost 0 bases and the J segment 1 base; nucleotides outside the gene matches: 2. The CDR3 spells CASSQDLAGGTDTQYF. The CDR3 nucleotides read TGTGCCAGCAGCCAAGATTTAGCGGGGGGCACAGATACGCAGTATTTT.

The rearrangement joins TRBV10-3 to TRBJ2-2; D perhaps matches TRBD2 (5 bases). The ends were cut back, 0 bases at V and 6 bases at J, with 14 bases in the middle. Germline V CDR1 and CDR2: ENHRY, SYGVKD. The CDR3 extends over 16 amino acids. CDR3: CAISESHRTGSGELFF. CDR3 DNA sequence: TGTGCCATCAGTGAGTCGCACCGGACGGGGTCCGGGGAGCTGTTTTTT.

CDR3 loop: CASSGLAGGTSYEQYF. In DNA, the CDR3 is TGTGCCAGCAGCGGACTAGCGGGAGGGACCTCCTACGAGCAGTACTTC. V gene TRBV5-5 combines with J gene TRBJ2-7; 15 nucleotides line up with TRBD2. The J segment lost 0 bases and the V segment lost 4 bases, leaving 2 bases of the junction unmatched. The CDR3 spans 16 residues. CDR1 and CDR2 from the germline V gene are SGHKS and YYEKEE (reference sequence).